This T cell receptor beta chain was found in a study of blood T cell repertoires in COVID-19. Overall study context: From T cells, B-cell-depleted T cells, or PBMCs came the material, which was cDNA or gDNA.

This clone turned up a few times. Per the germline V gene, CDR1 is MRHNA and CDR2 is SNTAGT. The CDR3 is 13 residues long. Trimming cost V 5 bases and J 4 bases, with 11 bases left between them. TCRdb's table, derived via immunoSEQ multiplex PCR, lists solely in-frame clones and lacks some. The top ten hold under 5.5% of the sample, which has 150,000 to 200,000 clones, roughly 85% seen once. The clonotype was recovered from a woman in her 30s with acute or convalescent COVID-19. The specimen was peripheral blood. The chain combines TRBV6-4 with TRBJ1-1; D is undetermined. CDR3: CASSSNRGTEAFF. The CDR3 coding sequence is TGTGCCAGCAGTTCAAACCGGGGCACTGAAGCTTTCTTT.